This T cell receptor (beta chain) was identified during a study of T cell responses to AZD1222 COVID-19 vaccine. Study findings and constraints: A rise in Spike-specific TCR breadth and depth followed two AZD1222 doses.

V trimming: 5 bases; J trimming: 0 bases; junction bases outside the gene matches: 9. Germline assignment: CDR1 KGHSH and CDR2 LQKENI. CDR3 size: 16 residues. Remarks on this clone: Its antigen is unknown.

The repertoire was sequenced with immunoSEQ multiplex PCR; TCRdb's copy has only in-frame clones and lacks some. The sample carries about 92,000 clones, 89% recorded once. The sample in question was peripheral blood, obtained on day 0 of AZD1222 vaccination. This receptor was obtained from an adult in good health. This chain uses TRBV18 with TRBJ1-2; 7 bases line up with TRBD1. In DNA form, the CDR3 reads TGTGCCAGCTCATGGGGACAGCCTTCCTCTAACTATGGCTACACCTTC. Translation: CASSWGQPSSNYGYTF.